One and the same sample provided the 15 T cell receptor beta chains below, sequenced in a study of T cells in Graves' hyperthyroidism and ophthalmopathy. Regions amplified from RNA transcripts were the TCR beta CDR3 regions. TCR CDR3 regions were first amplified by RT-PCR with HTBI primers. Each CDR3 protein is one row after TCRdb ran MiXCR on the multiplex PCR reads. The data hold some 500,000 distinct CDR3 sequences, with roughly 25% observed a single time. The sequenced sample consisted of blood. The origin of the receptors is a woman younger than 45 with Graves' ophthalmopathy.

The V and J genes are TRBV3-1 and TRBJ1-2; D is uncertain. Deletions cut 7 bases from V and 2 bases from J, with 11 bases between. CDR3 length: 13 amino acids. The germline CDR1 and CDR2 sequences are LGHDT and YNNKEL (reference sequence). The CDR3 loop reads CASTLAENYGYTF. CDR3 coding DNA: TGTGCCAGCACCCTAGCAGAGAACTATGGCTACACCTTC.

There are many counts of this clonotype. The V and J genes are TRBV6-5 and TRBJ1-1, with D hard to call. The CDR3 length is 14 residues. The V gene's germline CDR1 is MNHEY and CDR2 SVGAGI. V lost 4 bases and J 9 bases, leaving 18 bases between the germline ends. The CDR3 loop is CASSSPTSGNQAFF. The CDR3 coding sequence is TGTGCCAGCAGTTCCCCAACTTCGGGTAACCAAGCTTTCTTT.

The rearrangement joins TRBV30 to TRBJ2-2; 7 bases agree with TRBD1. Germline-derived CDR1 and CDR2 are GTSNPN and SVGIG (reference sequence). The junction had 10 bases not matched to a gene; V was cut back by 2 bases and J by 4 bases. The CDR3 totals 16 residues. In nucleotides, the CDR3 is TGTGCCTGGAGTCGATACCGGGACAGCCCCACCGGGGAGCTGTTTTTT. Encoded protein: CAWSRYRDSPTGELFF.

The chain recombines TRBV7-3 with TRBJ1-1, with 7 bases lining up with TRBD1. CDR1 is SGHTA, CDR2 FQGTGA, per germline. The CDR3 is 14 amino acids. With V trimmed by 0 bases and J by 6 bases, 4 bases remained unmatched. CDR3 residues: CASSLTGTDPEAFF. DNA for the CDR3: TGTGCCAGCAGCTTAACCGGGACAGACCCTGAAGCTTTCTTT. Combining the CDR3 with reference TRBV7-3 and TRBJ1-1 gives the whole variable domain GAGVSQTPSNKVTEKGKYVELRCDPISGHTALYWYRQSLGQGPEFLIYFQGTGAADDSGLPNDRFFAVRPEGSVSTLKIQRTERGDSAVYLCASSLTGTDPEAFFGQGTRLTVV.

The chain uses TRBV29-1 and TRBJ2-4, with D unresolved. This CDR3 has 12 amino acids. Trimming took 3 bases from V and 14 from J, leaving 17 bases between them. Germline values: CDR1 SQVTM, CDR2 ANQGSEA. The CDR3 nucleotides are TGCAGCGTTGATGTAGCCAAAAACACTAAGTACTTC. It yields the protein CSVDVAKNTKYF.

This clonotype was counted ten times or more. The chain links TRBV19 to TRBJ2-7; D call uncertain. In germline, CDR1 is LNHDA, CDR2 SQIVND (reference sequence). The CDR3 length is 15 residues. The germline V and J ends were trimmed by 0 bases and 2 bases, with 11 bases remaining between them. The CDR3 sequence: CASSIDHRGPYEQYF. CDR3 DNA: TGTGCCAGTAGTATAGATCACAGAGGCCCCTACGAGCAGTACTTC.

This clonotype was counted ten times or more. V is TRBV4-3 and J is TRBJ2-7; 7 bases are a match to TRBD1. Germline CDR1 LGHNA, CDR2 YSLEER. V was pared by 0 bases and J by 6 bases, with 5 bases of the junction left unmatched. The CDR3 covers 14 residues. The chain's CDR3 is CASSQDLRTGEQYF. CDR3 in DNA: TGCGCCAGCAGCCAAGATCTTAGGACAGGCGAGCAGTACTTC.

This chain links TRBV6-1 with TRBJ1-4; D ambiguous. This CDR3 spans 18 amino acids. Deletions cut 5 bases from V and 5 bases from J, with 24 bases between. Germline V lookup: CDR1 MNHNS, CDR2 SASEGT. The chain's CDR3 is CASSQMGRSLMENEKLFF. As DNA, the CDR3 is TGTGCCAGCAGTCAAATGGGGAGGTCTCTGATGGAGAATGAAAAACTGTTTTTT.

The chain's CDR3 is CASSEADGGLYGYTF. The DNA of the CDR3 is TGTGCCAGCAGTGAAGCGGATGGGGGGCTCTATGGCTACACCTTC. The gene calls are TRBV6-1 and TRBJ1-2, with D possibly being TRBD1 (6 bases). Germline assignment: CDR1 MNHNS and CDR2 SASEGT. V shed 0 bases and J shed 4 bases, with 12 bases lying between them. The CDR3 contains 15 residues.

V is TRBV13 and J is TRBJ2-7; D uncertain. V was pared by 0 bases and J by 2 bases, with 11 bases between. Germline CDR1 reads PRHDT; CDR2 reads FYEKMQ (reference sequence). The CDR3 loop spans 15 amino acids. CDR3 region: CASSLGGGGAYEQYF. The DNA for the CDR3 is TGTGCCAGCAGCTTAGGTGGCGGTGGGGCCTACGAGCAGTACTTC.

This clonotype has just a few counts. This chain connects TRBV15 to TRBJ2-7; D is uncertain. With 5 bases removed from V and 5 bases from J, the gap between germline ends came to 7 bases. This CDR3 is 11 amino acids long. CDR1 and CDR2 (germline): LNHNV, YYDKDF (reference sequence). CDR3 DNA sequence: TGTGCCACCAGCGTCAGTAACGAGCAGTACTTC. This codes for CATSVSNEQYF.

This clonotype was recorded at least ten times. V is TRBV4-1 and J is TRBJ2-7; either TRBD1 or TRBD2 may supply D (5 bases each). Germline V gene sequence: CDR1 MGHRA, CDR2 YSYEKL. V was shortened by 3 bases and J by 4 bases, with 10 bases between the two germline ends. The CDR3 totals 13 residues. The CDR3 here is CASSQGPRYEQYF. CDR3 nucleotide sequence: TGCGCCAGCAGCCAGGGACCGAGATACGAGCAGTACTTC.

This clonotype was observed many times. The chain links TRBV18 to TRBJ1-1, with D uncertain. Germline V CDR1 and CDR2: KGHSH, LQKENI. The germline V and J ends were trimmed by 6 bases and 0 bases, with 8 bases remaining between them. The CDR3 loop spans 13 amino acids. CDR3 DNA: TGTGCCAGCTCGGGCACCTTGAACACTGAAGCTTTCTTT. Amino acids: CASSGTLNTEAFF.

Only a few counts were recorded for this clonotype. This sequence joins TRBV12-3 or TRBV12-4 and TRBJ1-2; 7 bases are shared with TRBD1. The V gene end was trimmed by 8 bases and the J gene end by 6 bases; junction bases not matched to a gene: 9. CDR3 length: 13 residues. The DNA of the CDR3 is TGTGCCAGCGGATCCCCCGGGACAGATGGCTACACCTTC. It encodes CASGSPGTDGYTF.

The V gene is TRBV11-2, the J gene TRBJ2-4; D unresolved. The V gene lost 1 base and the J gene lost 0 bases, with 13 bases spanning the gap. The CDR3 covers 17 residues. CDR1 is SGHAT, CDR2 FQNNGV, per germline. The CDR3 is CASSLVAAYIAKNIQYF. The DNA of the CDR3 is TGTGCCAGCAGCTTAGTGGCGGCCTATATAGCCAAAAACATTCAGTACTTC.